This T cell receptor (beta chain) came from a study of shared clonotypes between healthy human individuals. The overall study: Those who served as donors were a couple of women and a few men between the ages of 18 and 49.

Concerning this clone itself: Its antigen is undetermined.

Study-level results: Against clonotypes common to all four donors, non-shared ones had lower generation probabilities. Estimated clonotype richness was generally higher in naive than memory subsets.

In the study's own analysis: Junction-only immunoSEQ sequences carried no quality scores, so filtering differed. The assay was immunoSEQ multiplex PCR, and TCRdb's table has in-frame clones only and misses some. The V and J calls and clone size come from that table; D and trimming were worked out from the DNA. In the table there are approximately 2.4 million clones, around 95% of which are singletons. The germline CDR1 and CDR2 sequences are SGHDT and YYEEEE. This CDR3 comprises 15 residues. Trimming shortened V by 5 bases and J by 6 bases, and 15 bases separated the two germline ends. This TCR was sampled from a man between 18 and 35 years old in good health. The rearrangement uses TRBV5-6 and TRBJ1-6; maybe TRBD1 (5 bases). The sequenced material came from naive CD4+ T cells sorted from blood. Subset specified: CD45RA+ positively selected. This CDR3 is CASREWGVGNSPLHF. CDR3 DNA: TGTGCCAGCAGGGAATGGGGGGTTGGTAATTCACCCCTCCACTTT.